This TCR beta chain was documented in a study of identical twins. Study results and caveats: There were fewer insertions in abundant cord blood beta clonotypes, but memory repertoires showed no such pattern. Weaker excess twin sharing was observed in beta out-of-frame sequences.

A universal primer site came from template switching; cDNA carried unique molecular identifiers. TCRdb independently ran MiXCR on the 5' RACE reads; one entry per CDR3 protein. Here the sample spans around 500,000 distinct CDR3 sequences, 13% to 15% being singletons. With respect to this clonotype: Its cognate antigen is unknown.

These sequences were also reported in another study, on yellow fever vaccine responses in identical twins. That source notes: Among the twins, the vaccine T cell response reportedly seemed partly convergent and partly personalized.

The receptor was derived from a woman younger than 35 in good health. The sample comprised CD4+ T cells sorted from blood.

The DNA of the CDR3 is TGTGCCAGCTCACCGGGACCCCGGCGGGAGCAGTACTTC. Its translation is CASSPGPRREQYF. The chain couples TRBV18 to TRBJ2-7; D assignment may be TRBD1 or TRBD2 (5 bases each). Germline V gene data show CDR1 as KGHSH and CDR2 as LQKENI. V lost 3 bases and J lost 7, with 13 bases in between. The CDR3 consists of 13 residues.